Listed below are T cell receptor beta chains from one sample, sequenced in a study of cytomegalovirus exposure and HLA in healthy donors. Sequencing was performed with immunoSEQ multiplex PCR; in TCRdb, only in-frame clones are kept and a portion is missing. The sample lists some 160,000 clones; approximately 80% were seen once. The sample comprised PBMCs. The receptors derive from a woman aged 25 to 39 in good health and CMV-seronegative. Each CDR3 is given with its conserved first and last residue. The D gene is left open where the match is weak. Some rows have no size entry. The others give once, few or many, or a class for an expanded clone.

>TRBD1|TRBJ2-7|TRBV6-1|.
CASTGQAYEQYF
TGTGCCAGCACCGGACAGGCTTACGAGCAGTACTTC
>TRBD1|TRBJ1-1|TRBV6-1|.
CASMKDRGGEAFF
TGTGCCAGCATGAAGGACAGGGGAGGTGAAGCTTTCTTT
>TRBD2|TRBJ2-7|TRBV30|.
CAWSGAGGPYEQYF
TGTGCCTGGAGTGGGGCGGGGGGGCCCTACGAGCAGTACTTC
>.|TRBJ1-5|TRBV6-5|few
CASSPNLGQAQHF
TGTGCCAGCAGCCCCAATCTCGGACAAGCCCAGCATTTT
>TRBD1|TRBJ2-6|TRBV9|.
CASSTTGSGANVLTF
TGTGCCAGCAGCACGACAGGGTCTGGGGCCAACGTCCTGACTTTC
>.|TRBJ1-5|TRBV6-6|.
CASSYSGRFQPQHF
TGTGCCAGCAGTTACTCGGGGAGGTTCCAGCCCCAGCATTTT
>.|TRBJ1-4|TRBV7-9|few
CASSSERTRNEKLFF
TGTGCCAGCAGCTCAGAGAGGACACGGAATGAAAAACTGTTTTTT
>.|TRBJ1-1|TRBV2|few
CASSDRNTEAFF
TGTGCCAGCAGTGACCGTAACACTGAAGCTTTCTTT
>TRBD2|TRBJ2-1|TRBV9|.
CASSPSGNSYNEQFF
TGTGCCAGCAGCCCCAGCGGGAACTCCTACAATGAGCAGTTCTTC
>TRBD2|TRBJ2-5|TRBV5-8|.
CASSLVGGTPETQYF
TGTGCCAGCAGCTTGGTCGGGGGGACTCCAGAGACCCAGTACTTC
>.|TRBJ2-7|TRBV2|.
CASSEVDSGVGEQYF
TGTGCCAGCAGTGAAGTAGACAGTGGGGTAGGCGAGCAGTACTTC
>TRBD2|TRBJ2-5|TRBV5-1|.
CASSLGASGEETQYF
TGCGCCAGCAGCTTGGGGGCTAGCGGGGAAGAGACCCAGTACTTC
>TRBD2|TRBJ2-1|TRBV28|.
CASPRRRGSFIDEQFF
TGTGCCTCTCCGCGGCGGCGGGGGAGCTTTATCGATGAGCAGTTCTTC
>TRBD1|TRBJ1-4|TRBV9|.
CASSPSGGGGGFYEKLFF
TGTGCCAGCAGCCCCTCGGGAGGGGGCGGTGGTTTTTATGAAAAACTGTTTTTT
>TRBD1|TRBJ1-2|TRBV29-1|.
CSVPGQGALGYTF
TGCAGCGTACCCGGACAGGGGGCCTTGGGCTACACCTTC
>.|TRBJ2-2|TRBV13|.
CASSLVGGSTGELFF
TGTGCCAGCAGCTTGGTAGGAGGGTCCACCGGGGAGCTGTTTTTT
>.|TRBJ2-3|TRBV9|.
CASSVVRELGTDTQYF
TGTGCCAGCAGCGTAGTCCGTGAGCTGGGCACAGATACGCAGTATTTT
>.|TRBJ2-3|TRBV7-9|.
CASSLDTLTDTQYF
TGTGCCAGCAGCTTAGATACTCTCACAGATACGCAGTATTTT
>.|TRBJ2-2|TRBV10-3|.
CAISERGADNTGELFF
TGTGCCATCAGTGAGCGGGGGGCAGACAACACCGGGGAGCTGTTTTTT
>TRBD2|TRBJ2-5|TRBV7-9|.
CASSRSGTVETQYF
TGTGCCAGCAGCCGAAGCGGGACGGTGGAGACCCAGTACTTC
>TRBD1|TRBJ2-1|TRBV28|.
CASSSRDSNEQFF
TGTGCCAGCAGCTCCCGGGACAGCAATGAGCAGTTCTTC
>TRBD1|TRBJ2-7|TRBV29-1|.
CSVQGAGLNEQYF
TGCAGCGTTCAGGGGGCAGGATTGAACGAGCAGTACTTC
>TRBD1|TRBJ1-2|TRBV25-1|.
CASSGQGNYGYTF
TGTGCCAGCAGTGGACAGGGTAACTATGGCTACACCTTC
>TRBD1|TRBJ1-5|TRBV5-1|once
CASSEGQGDQPQHF
TGCGCCAGCAGCGAGGGTCAGGGGGATCAGCCCCAGCATTTT
>.|TRBJ1-6|TRBV10-3|.
CAIRGGSSYNSPLHF
TGTGCCATCCGAGGTGGGTCCAGCTATAATTCACCCCTCCACTTT
>.|TRBJ2-7|TRBV29-1|.
CSVVQGGDEQYF
TGCAGCGTTGTACAGGGTGGAGACGAGCAGTACTTC
>TRBD2|TRBJ2-1|TRBV7-2|.
CASSLVSSGNNEQFF
TGTGCCAGCAGCTTAGTTTCTAGCGGGAACAATGAGCAGTTCTTC
>TRBD2|TRBJ2-5|TRBV5-6|.
CASSPIAGGRETQYF
TGTGCCAGCAGCCCGATAGCGGGGGGGCGAGAGACCCAGTACTTC
>TRBD1|TRBJ2-7|TRBV7-6|few
CASSELQGYEQYF
TGTGCCAGCAGCGAGTTACAGGGGTACGAGCAGTACTTC
>.|TRBJ2-7|TRBV10-3|.
CAISEIGGRDSFYEQYF
TGTGCCATCAGTGAAATCGGAGGGCGGGACAGCTTCTACGAGCAGTACTTC
>TRBD1|TRBJ1-5|TRBV10-3|.
CAISGQGNNQPQHF
TGTGCCATCAGTGGACAGGGCAACAATCAGCCCCAGCATTTT
>TRBD2|TRBJ2-3|TRBV6-4|.
CASSRRGGTDTQYF
TGTGCCAGCAGCCGACGGGGGGGTACAGATACGCAGTATTTT
>.|TRBJ2-3|TRBV7-3|.
CASSPGRRTDTQYF
TGTGCCAGCAGCCCGGGTCGGCGTACAGATACGCAGTATTTT
>.|TRBJ1-5|TRBV2|.
CASSELGQGLPSQHF
TGTGCCAGCAGTGAATTGGGGCAGGGCCTCCCGTCCCAGCATTTT
>.|TRBJ2-1|TRBV5-1|.
CASSLGGGPSSYNEQFF
TGCGCCAGCAGCTTGGGGGGCGGACCCTCCTCCTACAATGAGCAGTTCTTC
>TRBD1|TRBJ2-3|TRBV19|.
CASSARGPRGTDTQYF
TGTGCCAGTAGCGCCAGGGGGCCCCGGGGCACAGATACGCAGTATTTT
>TRBD1|TRBJ2-7|TRBV7-3|few
CASSLHPTGSSYEQYF
TGTGCCAGCAGCTTACACCCGACAGGGAGTTCCTACGAGCAGTACTTC
>.|TRBJ2-7|TRBV4-1|.
CASSQFSTTSSYEQYF
TGCGCCAGCAGCCAGTTCTCGACAACATCCTCCTACGAGCAGTACTTC
>TRBD1|TRBJ1-2|TRBV18|.
CASSPPGQGGYTF
TGTGCCAGCTCACCACCGGGACAGGGTGGCTACACCTTC
>TRBD1|TRBJ1-2|TRBV5-6|.
CASSLFTGGGDGYTF
TGTGCCAGCAGCTTGTTCACAGGGGGTGGGGATGGCTACACCTTC
>TRBD2|TRBJ2-3|TRBV9|.
CASSVGGLAGGDTQYF
TGTGCCAGCAGCGTAGGGGGACTAGCGGGAGGGGATACGCAGTATTTT
>TRBD1|TRBJ2-2|TRBV5-1|.
CASSSYTGATSNTGELFF
TGCGCCAGCAGCTCCTATACAGGGGCAACTTCGAACACCGGGGAGCTGTTTTTT